A single sample is the source of the 8 T cell receptor beta chains below, sequenced in a study of cytomegalovirus exposure and HLA in healthy donors. In the PCR, 60 Vbeta and 13 Jbeta primers were used. Profiling relied on immunoSEQ multiplex PCR, and the TCRdb table lists in-frame clones only, not all of them. The sample data list 150,000 or so clones. Sequencing was done on a sample of PBMCs. These receptors originate from a woman between 50 and 59 years old in good health and CMV-seronegative.

The V and J genes are TRBV28 and TRBJ1-1; the D gene is possibly TRBD1 (5 bases). Germline V gene sequence: CDR1 MDHEN, CDR2 SYDVKM. V lost 1 base to trimming and J lost 3 bases, with 9 bases between them. The length of the CDR3 is 14 residues. This chain's CDR3 is CASSLSRQHTEAFF. The DNA for the CDR3 is TGTGCCAGCAGTTTATCTCGACAGCACACTGAAGCTTTCTTT.

The J gene is TRBJ1-1, the V gene TRBV7-9; D may be TRBD1 (5 bases). Trimming cost V 2 bases and J 4 bases, with 11 bases left between them. Germline loops: CDR1 SEHNR, CDR2 FQNEAQ (reference sequence). This CDR3 spans 14 amino acids. CDR3 nucleotide sequence: TGTGCCAGCAGCTTACAGGGTAGGAGCACTGAAGCTTTCTTT. Protein: CASSLQGRSTEAFF.

The CDR3 region is CASSQDLLGGAYEQYF. CDR3 nucleotides: TGCGCCAGCAGCCAAGATTTATTAGGGGGGGCCTACGAGCAGTACTTC. This chain links TRBV4-3 with TRBJ2-7; a weak D match, TRBD2 (7 bases). This CDR3 has 16 residues. Germline CDR1 reads LGHNA; CDR2 reads YSLEER. Trimming stripped 0 bases from V and 2 bases from J, with 14 bases between.

This rearrangement joins TRBV27 to TRBJ1-4; 7 nucleotides align to TRBD1. After removal of 6 bases from V and 8 bases from J, the junction contained 9 bases not matched to a gene. Germline V lookup: CDR1 MNHEY, CDR2 SMNVEV (reference sequence). The CDR3 consists of 14 residues. CDR3: CASSDRQGGEKLFF. The CDR3 bases are TGTGCCAGCAGCGACCGACAGGGCGGGGAAAAACTGTTTTTT.

The chain combines TRBV27 with TRBJ1-5; 8 nucleotides match TRBD1. This CDR3 has 16 residues. Germline V gene sequence: CDR1 MNHEY, CDR2 SMNVEV (reference sequence). V lost 4 bases to trimming and J lost 3 bases; unmatched junction nucleotides: 8. The CDR3 coding sequence is TGTGCCAGCAGTTCGTGGACAGGGATCAACAATCAGCCCCAGCATTTT. It codes for CASSSWTGINNQPQHF.

CDR3 amino acids: CASRKPGQLNTEAFF. CDR3 sequence (DNA): TGTGCCAGCAGAAAGCCGGGACAGCTGAACACTGAAGCTTTCTTT. The V call is TRBV6-1, the J call TRBJ1-1, with 7 bases fitting TRBD1. Germline V lookup: CDR1 MNHNS, CDR2 SASEGT. The CDR3 consists of 15 residues. J was trimmed by 0 bases and V by 6 bases; bases with no gene match: 7.

This chain joins TRBV9 and TRBJ2-3; 8 bases line up with TRBD2. The CDR3 length is 15 residues. The V gene end was trimmed by 0 bases and the J gene end by 6 bases; junction bases not matched to a gene: 6. Germline CDR1 SGDLS, CDR2 YYNGEE. The CDR3 sequence is CASSVDGGASDTQYF. CDR3 nucleotides: TGTGCCAGCAGCGTAGACGGGGGGGCCTCGGATACGCAGTATTTT.

The chain is built from TRBV28 and TRBJ1-4; 10 bases are shared with TRBD1. Looked up from germline, CDR1 is MDHEN and CDR2 is SYDVKM. With V trimmed by 5 bases and J by 2 bases, 5 bases remained unmatched. This CDR3 contains 16 residues. CDR3 region: CASSPTGGKTNEKLFF. In DNA form, the CDR3 reads TGTGCCAGCAGTCCGACAGGGGGCAAGACTAATGAAAAACTGTTTTTT. Full variable domain (outside the CDR3, taken from reference TRBV28 and TRBJ1-4): DVKVTQSSRYLVKRTGEKVFLECVQDMDHENMFWYRQDPGLGLRLIYFSYDVKMKEKGDIPEGYSVSREKKERFSLILESASTNQTSMYLCASSPTGGKTNEKLFFGSGTQLSVL.